Listed below are T cell receptor beta chains from one sample, sequenced in a study of monozygotic twins with inflammatory bowel disease. From its re-call of the 5' RACE reads, TCRdb lists each CDR3 protein once, without DNA. Its table lists about 330,000 distinct CDR3 sequences. The sequencing input was blood. The receptor source for this set is a human donor with ulcerative colitis or Crohn's disease, or a healthy co-twin of an affected twin (not recorded which). The CDR3 runs from the conserved cysteine through the conserved F or W.

J	V	CDR3
TRBJ2-7	TRBV6-2/TRBV6-3	CASSYRDASPEQYF
TRBJ2-3	TRBV5-1	CASSLQGAEGDTQYF
TRBJ2-1	TRBV28	CASSLYSGGGQFF
TRBJ2-1	TRBV12-3/TRBV12-4	CASSPWDRKEFF
TRBJ2-7	TRBV6-1	CASSAPTVDRGPYEQYF
TRBJ2-5	TRBV2	CASSKPGGSQETQYF
TRBJ2-1	TRBV20-1	CSAYTSGRYNEQFF
TRBJ1-2	TRBV18	CASSPDANYGYTF
TRBJ2-5	TRBV27	CASSPGTGGETQYF
TRBJ2-7	TRBV28	CASSLRGQYYEQYF
TRBJ2-1	TRBV4-1	CASSHPGLGFNEQFF
TRBJ2-5	TRBV20-1	CSASSTDQETQYF
TRBJ2-7	TRBV20-1	CSAHRRVLGYEQYF
TRBJ2-7	TRBV20-1	CSAAGGLTYEQYF
TRBJ2-1	TRBV7-3	CASSFTSGDYNEQFF
TRBJ1-6	TRBV4-1	CASSQGGQGQFPLHF
TRBJ1-1	TRBV11-1	CASSSRGPNTEAFF
TRBJ1-3	TRBV12-3/TRBV12-4	CASSSSGGGNTIYF
TRBJ2-3	TRBV7-8	CASSTYRGSPDTQYF
TRBJ2-2	TRBV30	CAWTTGGIDTGELFF
TRBJ2-1	TRBV28	CASSSLAEQIGYNEQFF
TRBJ2-7	TRBV5-1	CASSGVGGGSYEQYF
TRBJ2-1	TRBV18	CASSPPAWRSSYNEQFF
TRBJ2-1	TRBV10-3	CAITSAGTSYNEQFF
TRBJ2-3	TRBV2	CASKGAVTVGDTQYF